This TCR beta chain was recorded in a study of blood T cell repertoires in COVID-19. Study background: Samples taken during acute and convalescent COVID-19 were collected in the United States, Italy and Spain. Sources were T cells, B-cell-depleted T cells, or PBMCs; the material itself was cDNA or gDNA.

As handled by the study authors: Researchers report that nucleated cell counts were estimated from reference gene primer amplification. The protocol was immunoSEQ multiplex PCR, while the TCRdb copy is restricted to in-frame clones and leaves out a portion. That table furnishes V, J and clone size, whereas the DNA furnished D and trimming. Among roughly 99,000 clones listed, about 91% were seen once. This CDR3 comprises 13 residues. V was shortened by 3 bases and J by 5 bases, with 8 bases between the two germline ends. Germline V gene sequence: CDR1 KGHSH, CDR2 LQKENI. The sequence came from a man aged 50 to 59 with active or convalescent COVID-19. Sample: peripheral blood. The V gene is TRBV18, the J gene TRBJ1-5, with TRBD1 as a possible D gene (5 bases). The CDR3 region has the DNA TGTGCCAGCTCACCGGCGGGGGATCAGCCCCAGCATTTT. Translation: CASSPAGDQPQHF.